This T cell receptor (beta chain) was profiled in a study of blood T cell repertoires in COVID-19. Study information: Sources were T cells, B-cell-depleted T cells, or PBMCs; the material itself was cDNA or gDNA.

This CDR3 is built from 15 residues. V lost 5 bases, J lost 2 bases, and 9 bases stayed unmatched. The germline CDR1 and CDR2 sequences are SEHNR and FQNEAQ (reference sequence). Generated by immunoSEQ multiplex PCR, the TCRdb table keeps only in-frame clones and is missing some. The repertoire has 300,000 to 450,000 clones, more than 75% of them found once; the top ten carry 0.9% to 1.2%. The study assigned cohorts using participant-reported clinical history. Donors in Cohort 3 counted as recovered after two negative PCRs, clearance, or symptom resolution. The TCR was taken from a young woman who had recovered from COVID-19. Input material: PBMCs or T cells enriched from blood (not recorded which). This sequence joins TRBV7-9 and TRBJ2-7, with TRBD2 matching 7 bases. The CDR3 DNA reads TGTGCCAGCAGCCCTAGGGAGGGTGCGGCCTACGAGCAGTACTTC. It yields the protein CASSPREGAAYEQYF.